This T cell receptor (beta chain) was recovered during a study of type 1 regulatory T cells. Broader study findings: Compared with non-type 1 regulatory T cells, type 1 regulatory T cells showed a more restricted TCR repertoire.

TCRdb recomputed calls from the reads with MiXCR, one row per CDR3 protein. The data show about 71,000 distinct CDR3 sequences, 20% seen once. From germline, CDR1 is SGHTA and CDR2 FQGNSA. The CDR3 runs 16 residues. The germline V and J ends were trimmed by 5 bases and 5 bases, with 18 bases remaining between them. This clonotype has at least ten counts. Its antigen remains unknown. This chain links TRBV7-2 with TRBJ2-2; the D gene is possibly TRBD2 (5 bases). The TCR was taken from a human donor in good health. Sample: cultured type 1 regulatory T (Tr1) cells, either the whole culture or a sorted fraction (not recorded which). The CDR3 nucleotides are TGTGCCAGCAGCCACGAAACTGGAGGCAGGACCGGGGAGCTGTTTTTT. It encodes CASSHETGGRTGELFF.